A single count supports the clone carrying this T cell receptor (beta chain). Its specificity is unknown. This sample was taken from a study of identifying expanded T cells in peripheral blood. Assay used: immunoSEQ multiplex PCR; TCRdb lists only in-frame clones, some missing. The sample lists approximately 120,000 clones, about 87% occurring once. General study points: Roughly 1.2 clones differed between technical replicates, versus approximately 17 and 20 over time.

No infections or other immune events were documented during collection. V shed 0 bases, J shed 6 bases, and the junction held 2 bases outside the gene matches. Germline V gives CDR1 SGHRS, CDR2 YFSETQ. This CDR3 is built from 14 residues. This receptor was obtained from a person aged 18 to 75 in good health. Sequencing used blood. This sequence joins TRBV5-1 and TRBJ2-1, with 8 bases matching TRBD2. CDR3 loop: CASSLVGTSNEQFF. The CDR3 nucleotides read TGCGCCAGCAGCTTGGTTGGGACTAGCAATGAGCAGTTCTTC.